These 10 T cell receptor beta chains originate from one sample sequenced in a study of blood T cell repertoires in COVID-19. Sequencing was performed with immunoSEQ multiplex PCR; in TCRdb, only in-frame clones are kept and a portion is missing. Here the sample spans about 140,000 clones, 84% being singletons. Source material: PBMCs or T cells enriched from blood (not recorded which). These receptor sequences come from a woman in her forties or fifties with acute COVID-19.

In nucleotides, the CDR3 is TGTGCCAGCAGCTTGTATTCATACTACCGCACAGATACGCAGTATTTT. It is translated as CASSLYSYYRTDTQYF. V is TRBV5-8 and J is TRBJ2-3; no clear D. Germline V gene sequence: CDR1 SGHTS, CDR2 YDEGEE. Trimming removed 1 base from V and 1 base from J, with 13 bases in between. The CDR3 consists of 16 residues.

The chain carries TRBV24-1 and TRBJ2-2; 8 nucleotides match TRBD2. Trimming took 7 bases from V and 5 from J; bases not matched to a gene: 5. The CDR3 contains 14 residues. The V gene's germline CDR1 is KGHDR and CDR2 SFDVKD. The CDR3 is CATRTSVGTGELFF. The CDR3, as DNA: TGTGCCACCAGGACTAGCGTGGGTACCGGGGAGCTGTTTTTT.

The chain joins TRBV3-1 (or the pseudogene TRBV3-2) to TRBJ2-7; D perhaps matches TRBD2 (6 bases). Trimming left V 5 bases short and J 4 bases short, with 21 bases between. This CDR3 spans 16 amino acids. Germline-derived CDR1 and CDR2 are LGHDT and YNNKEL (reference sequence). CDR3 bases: TGTGCCAGCAGCGTCCACGCGGGAAGGGCTCTTTACGAGCAGTACTTC. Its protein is CASSVHAGRALYEQYF.

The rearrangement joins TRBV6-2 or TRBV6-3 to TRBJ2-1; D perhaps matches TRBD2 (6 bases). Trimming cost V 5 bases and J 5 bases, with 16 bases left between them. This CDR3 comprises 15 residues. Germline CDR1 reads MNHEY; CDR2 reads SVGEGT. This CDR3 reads CASSLEGTPNNEQFF. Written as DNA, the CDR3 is TGTGCCAGCAGTCTAGAGGGGACTCCTAACAATGAGCAGTTCTTC.

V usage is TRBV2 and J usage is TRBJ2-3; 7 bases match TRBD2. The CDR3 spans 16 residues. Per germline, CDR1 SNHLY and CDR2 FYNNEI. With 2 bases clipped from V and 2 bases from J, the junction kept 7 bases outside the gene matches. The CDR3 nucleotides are TGTGCCAGCAGTGAACAGGCTAGCGGAATCACAGATACGCAGTATTTT. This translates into CASSEQASGITDTQYF.

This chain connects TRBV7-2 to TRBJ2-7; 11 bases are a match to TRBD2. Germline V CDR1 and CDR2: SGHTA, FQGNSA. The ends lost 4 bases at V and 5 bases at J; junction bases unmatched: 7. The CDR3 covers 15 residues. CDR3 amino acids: CASSYSGRAFHEQYF. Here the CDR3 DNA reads TGTGCCAGCAGCTATAGCGGGAGGGCTTTCCACGAGCAGTACTTC. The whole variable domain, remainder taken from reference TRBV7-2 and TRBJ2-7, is GAGVSQSPSNKVTEKGKDVELRCDPISGHTALYWYRQSLGQGLEFLIYFQGNSAPDKSGLPSDRFSAERTGGSVSTLTIQRTQQEDSAVYLCASSYSGRAFHEQYFGPGTRLTVT.

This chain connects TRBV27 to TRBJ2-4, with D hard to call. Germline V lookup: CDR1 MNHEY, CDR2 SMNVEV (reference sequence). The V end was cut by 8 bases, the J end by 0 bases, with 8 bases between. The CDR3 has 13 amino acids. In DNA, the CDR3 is TGTGCCAGCCCGAGCATAGCCAAAAACATTCAGTACTTC. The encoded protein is CASPSIAKNIQYF.

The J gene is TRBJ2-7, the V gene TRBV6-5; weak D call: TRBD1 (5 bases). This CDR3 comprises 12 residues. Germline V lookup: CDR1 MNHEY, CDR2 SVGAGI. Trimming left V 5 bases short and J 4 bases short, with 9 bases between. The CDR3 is CASSHQGYEQYF. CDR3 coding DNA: TGTGCCAGCAGTCACCAGGGATACGAGCAGTACTTC.

CDR3 protein: CASLFQANEKLFF. The CDR3 DNA is TGTGCCAGCCTTTTCCAGGCAAATGAAAAACTGTTTTTT. The chain is built from TRBV2 and TRBJ1-4, with D uncertain. This CDR3 is 13 amino acids long. The V end was cut by 8 bases, the J end by 5 bases, with 12 bases between. Germline loops: CDR1 SNHLY, CDR2 FYNNEI. Complete variable domain (other parts from reference TRBV2 and TRBJ1-4): EPEVTQTPSHQVTQMGQEVILRCVPISNHLYFYWYRQILGQKVEFLVSFYNNEISEKSEIFDDQFSVERPDGSNFTLKIRSTKLEDSAMYFCASLFQANEKLFFGSGTQLSVL.

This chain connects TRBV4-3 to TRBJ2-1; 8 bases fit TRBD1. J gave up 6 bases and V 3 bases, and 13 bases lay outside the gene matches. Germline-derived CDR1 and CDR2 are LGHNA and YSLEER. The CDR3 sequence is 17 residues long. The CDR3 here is CASSQREGLQGVNEQFF. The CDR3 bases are TGCGCCAGCAGCCAGAGAGAGGGCCTACAGGGGGTCAATGAGCAGTTCTTC.